Shown below are 2 T cell receptor beta chains from a single sample sequenced in a study of blood T cell repertoires in COVID-19. The table came from immunoSEQ multiplex PCR; TCRdb's copy has only in-frame clones and leaves some out. The top ten hold roughly 13% of the sample, which has roughly 50,000 clones, around nine tenths seen once. Sample: peripheral blood. All receptors derive from a man at least 80 years old with acute or convalescent COVID-19.

This chain links TRBV4-2 with TRBJ1-1; possible D gene TRBD1, 5 bases. The germline V gene has CDR1 LGHNA and CDR2 YNFKEQ. The CDR3 runs to 16 residues. V lost 1 base and J 3 bases, leaving 15 bases between the germline ends. As DNA, the CDR3 is TGTGCCAGCAGCCAAGGATTCAGGGTTGGCCACACTGAAGCTTTCTTT. Translation: CASSQGFRVGHTEAFF.

The rearrangement uses TRBV5-1 and TRBJ1-2, with 9 bases lining up with TRBD1. The germline V gene has CDR1 SGHRS and CDR2 YFSETQ. This CDR3 is 14 amino acids long. With V trimmed by 0 bases and J by 5 bases, 2 bases remained unmatched. The CDR3 DNA follows: TGCGCCAGCAGCTTGGGGACAGGGGTATATGGCTACACCTTC. Its translation is CASSLGTGVYGYTF.